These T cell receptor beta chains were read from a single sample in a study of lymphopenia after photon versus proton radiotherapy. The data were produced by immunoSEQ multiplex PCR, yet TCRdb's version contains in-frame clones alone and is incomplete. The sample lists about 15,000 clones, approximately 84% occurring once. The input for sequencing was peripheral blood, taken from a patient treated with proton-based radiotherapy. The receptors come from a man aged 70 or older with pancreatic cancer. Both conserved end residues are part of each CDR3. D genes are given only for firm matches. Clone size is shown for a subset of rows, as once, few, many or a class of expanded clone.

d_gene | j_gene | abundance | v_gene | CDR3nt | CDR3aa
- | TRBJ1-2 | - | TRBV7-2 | TGTGCCAGCAGCTTGGGGTCTACTAACTATGGCTGCACCTTC | CASSLGSTNYGCTF
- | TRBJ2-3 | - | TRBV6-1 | TGTGCCAACGCTCCCAGGGTAACTAGCACAGATACGCAGTATTTT | CANAPRVTSTDTQYF
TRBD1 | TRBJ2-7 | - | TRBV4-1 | TGCGCCAGCAGCCAAAGGACAGGGGGCTACGAGCAGTACTTC | CASSQRTGGYEQYF
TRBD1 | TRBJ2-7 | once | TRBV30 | TGTGCCTGGAGTGTACGACAGGGCTCCTACGAGCAGTACTTC | CAWSVRQGSYEQYF
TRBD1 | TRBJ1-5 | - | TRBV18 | TGTGCCAGCTCAACGGGACAGGGGGGTCAGCCCCAGCATTTT | CASSTGQGGQPQHF
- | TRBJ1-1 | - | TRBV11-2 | TGTGCCAGCGTCAACAGAAGATTGGGGAGGGCTGAAGCTTTCTTT | CASVNRRLGRAEAFF
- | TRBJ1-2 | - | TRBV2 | TGTGCCAGCATGGGGCCAGCTAGTGTAGTTGTCGGTGGCTACACCTTC | CASMGPASVVVGGYTF
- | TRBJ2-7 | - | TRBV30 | TGTGCCTGGAGAAGGGCTAGCTCCTACGAGCAGTACTTC | CAWRRASSYEQYF
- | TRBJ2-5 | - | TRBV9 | TGTGCCAGCAGCGTAGAGTCTACTCAGAGAGAGACCCAGTACTTC | CASSVESTQRETQYF
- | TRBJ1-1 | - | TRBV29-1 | TGCAGCGTTGACAGGGATGCAGTGAACACTGAAGCTTTCTTT | CSVDRDAVNTEAFF
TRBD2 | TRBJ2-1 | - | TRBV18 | TGTGCCAGCTCACCACCTCGACTAGCGGAGAACAATGAGCAGTTCTTC | CASSPPRLAENNEQFF
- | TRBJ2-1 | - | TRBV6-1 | TGTGCCAGCAGTGAAGATTTGAACAGGGCTGACAGCTACAATGAGCAGTTCTTC | CASSEDLNRADSYNEQFF
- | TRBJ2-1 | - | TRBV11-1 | TGTGCCAGCAGCTTATACAGGGCTGATGAGCAGTTCTTC | CASSLYRADEQFF
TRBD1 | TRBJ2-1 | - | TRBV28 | TGTGCCAGCAGTTTGGCGGGGACAGGTCCGGGGTACAATGAGCAGTTCTTC | CASSLAGTGPGYNEQFF
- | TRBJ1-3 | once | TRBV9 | TGTGCCAGCAGCTCAGAAGTGGGCTTTGGAAACACCATATATTTT | CASSSEVGFGNTIYF
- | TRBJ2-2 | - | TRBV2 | TGTGCCAGCACAACAGGTGAAGGTAACGGGGAGCTGTTTTTT | CASTTGEGNGELFF
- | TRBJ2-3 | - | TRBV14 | TGTGCCAGCAGCCTGGGCGGTAGGGATACGCAGTATTTT | CASSLGGRDTQYF
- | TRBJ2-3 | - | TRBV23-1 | TGCGCCAGCACCCCAAGGGTGTGGGGCCCAGGGGTAGATACGCAGTATTTT | CASTPRVWGPGVDTQYF
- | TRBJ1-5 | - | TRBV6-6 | TGTGCCAGCAGGGAGACTGGGGGACATCAGCCCCAGCATTTT | CASRETGGHQPQHF
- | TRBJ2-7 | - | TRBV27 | TGTGCCAGCCTTGGACCCTACGAGCAGTACTTC | CASLGPYEQYF
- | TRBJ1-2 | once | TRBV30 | TGTGCCTGGAGTTTGCGACAGTACGAGGGCTACACCTTC | CAWSLRQYEGYTF
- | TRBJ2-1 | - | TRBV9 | TGTGCCAGCAGCCCGAGCCCCACGCACAATGAGCAGTTCTTC | CASSPSPTHNEQFF
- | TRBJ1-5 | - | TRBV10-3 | TGTGCCATCCGAGACAGCCAGCCAGGGGCTCAGCCCCAGCATTTT | CAIRDSQPGAQPQHF
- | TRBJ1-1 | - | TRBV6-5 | TGTGCCACCCGGTGGAACACTGAAGCTTTCTTT | CATRWNTEAFF
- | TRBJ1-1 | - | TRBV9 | TGTGCCAGCAGCGTCGGACCCAACACTGAAGCTTTCTTT | CASSVGPNTEAFF
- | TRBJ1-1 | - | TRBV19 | TGTGCCAGCTCGGACCCGAACACTGAAGCTTTCTTT | CASSDPNTEAFF
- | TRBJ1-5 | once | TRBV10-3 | TGTGCCATCAGTGAATTGGGGGAGGGGAGACAGCCCCAGCATTTT | CAISELGEGRQPQHF
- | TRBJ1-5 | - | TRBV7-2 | TGTGCCAGCAGTAATTGGGGGGGTAGCAATCAGCCCCAGCATTTT | CASSNWGGSNQPQHF
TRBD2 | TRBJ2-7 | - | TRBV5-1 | TGCGCCAGCAGGCTGGGACTAGCGGGAGCCTACGAGCAGTACTTC | CASRLGLAGAYEQYF
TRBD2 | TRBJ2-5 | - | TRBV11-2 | TGTGCCAGCAGCCCGGGACTAGCATCGGAGACCCAGTACTTC | CASSPGLASETQYF
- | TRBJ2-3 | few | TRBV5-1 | TGCGCCAGCAGCTTGGTAGGGGATGCCACAGATACGCAGTATTTT | CASSLVGDATDTQYF
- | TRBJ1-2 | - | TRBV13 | TGTGCCAGCAGCTTAGGTACCGGGGATGACTATGGCTACACCTTC | CASSLGTGDDYGYTF
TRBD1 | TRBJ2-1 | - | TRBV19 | TGTGCCAGTAGTATCCGGACAGGGACTGGTAGAGAGCAGTTCTTC | CASSIRTGTGREQFF
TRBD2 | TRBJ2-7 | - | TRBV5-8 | TGTGCCAGCAGCTTGGGGGCTAGCGGGAGCGAGCAGTACTTC | CASSLGASGSEQYF
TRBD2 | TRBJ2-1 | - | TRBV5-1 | TGCGCCAGCAGCTTGGGGACTAGCACCGATGAGCAGTTCTTC | CASSLGTSTDEQFF
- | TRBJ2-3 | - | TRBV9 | TGTGCCAGCAGCGTAGGGACTAGCACAGATACGCAGTATTTT | CASSVGTSTDTQYF
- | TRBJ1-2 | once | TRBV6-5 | TGTGCCAGCAGTTACTCCGGGACACCGTATGGCTACACCTTC | CASSYSGTPYGYTF
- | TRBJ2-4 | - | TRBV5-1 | TGCGCCAGCAGCTTCACACCCTCGGCCAAAAACATTCAGTACTTC | CASSFTPSAKNIQYF
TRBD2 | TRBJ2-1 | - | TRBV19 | TGTGCCAGTAGTAGCCGAGCGGGAGCGAGGCATGAGCAGTTCTTC | CASSSRAGARHEQFF
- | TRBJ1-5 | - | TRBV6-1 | TGTGCCAGCAGTGTGGCAGAGCAAGACTCCCGGCCCCAGCATTTT | CASSVAEQDSRPQHF
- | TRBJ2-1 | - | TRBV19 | TGTGCCAGTAGTTTAACCCGGGGCAATGAGCAGTTCTTC | CASSLTRGNEQFF